This TCR beta chain stems from a study of memory CD4+ T cells and cytomegalovirus serostatus. The sort gate was single viable CD3+CD4+CD8-CD45RO+ cells for memory CD4+ T cells. The junction had 6 bases not matched to a gene; V was cut back by 2 bases and J by 5 bases. The CDR3 runs to 14 residues. Germline V gene sequence: CDR1 SQVTM, CDR2 ANQGSEA. Profiling relied on immunoSEQ multiplex PCR, and the TCRdb table lists in-frame clones only, not all of them. In the table there are 85,000 to 100,000 clones, about 80% of which are singletons. This clone was seen a single time. The chain employs TRBV29-1 and TRBJ2-5; TRBD1 agrees at 9 bases. Specimen: memory CD4+ T cells from blood. The origin of this receptor is an adult in good health and CMV-seropositive. The CDR3 is CSVEPGQGGETQYF. CDR3 coding DNA: TGCAGCGTTGAACCGGGACAGGGTGGGGAGACCCAGTACTTC.